The 16 T cell receptor beta chains below were found in one sample sequenced in a study of sequential checkpoint blockade in melanoma. Described treatment: randomized to nivolumab then ipilimumab (arm A) or the reverse (arm B). Only in-frame clones appear in the TCRdb table, and some are missing; sequencing was by immunoSEQ multiplex PCR. The sample has more than 4,500 clones; about a sixth are singletons. The input for sequencing was tumor tissue (inferred from file names), taken from a patient given nivolumab and ipilimumab in sequence. These receptors originate from a human donor with melanoma.

The chain employs TRBV28 and TRBJ2-5; D ambiguous. The CDR3 extends over 15 amino acids. The germline V gene has CDR1 MDHEN and CDR2 SYDVKM. Trimming took 4 bases from V and 5 from J, leaving 17 bases between them. In nucleotides, the CDR3 is TGTGCCAGCAGTTCCCCCCGGATTCAACGGGAGACCCAGTACTTC. It yields the protein CASSSPRIQRETQYF.

The V and J genes are TRBV11-3 and TRBJ2-7, with TRBD1 matching over 12 bases. This CDR3 has 17 amino acids. From germline, CDR1 is SGHNT and CDR2 YENEEA. V lost 3 bases to trimming and J lost 6 bases; unmatched junction nucleotides: 12. CDR3 in amino acids: CASSLGSGTGGLGEQYF. The CDR3 DNA reads TGTGCCAGCAGCTTGGGATCCGGGACAGGGGGCTTGGGCGAGCAGTACTTC.

At least ten counts were recorded for this clone. CDR3 in DNA: TGCGCCAGCAGCCAAGCCCCAATCGACAGGGAAAATTCACCCCTCCACTTT. Its protein product is CASSQAPIDRENSPLHF. The genes are TRBV4-1 and TRBJ1-6; 7 bases map to TRBD1. CDR3 length: 17 residues. The trim removed 1 base at V and 7 bases at J, leaving 10 bases unmatched. CDR1 is MGHRA, CDR2 YSYEKL, per germline.

This clone was seen a handful of times. The chain employs TRBV7-8 and TRBJ1-2; D is possibly TRBD1 (5 bases). The CDR3 spans 13 residues. Trimming took off 7 bases at V and 4 bases at J, with 13 bases between the two ends. Germline assignment: CDR1 SGHVS and CDR2 FQNEAQ. Written as DNA, the CDR3 is TGTGCCAGCATGGGGGAAAGGCTCTATGGCTACACCTTC. This encodes CASMGERLYGYTF.

This chain connects TRBV30 to TRBJ2-2, with D unresolved. The CDR3 is 13 residues long. The V gene lost 0 bases and the J gene lost 6 bases, with 8 bases spanning the gap. The germline CDR1 and CDR2 sequences are GTSNPN and SVGIG (reference sequence). This chain's CDR3 is CAWSVPGPGELFF. Written as DNA, the CDR3 is TGTGCCTGGAGTGTTCCAGGACCCGGGGAGCTGTTTTTT.

This clone has more than one count but fewer than ten. The chain recombines TRBV25-1 with TRBJ2-5; TRBD1 or TRBD2 may be the D gene (6 bases each). The CDR3 covers 15 residues. In germline, CDR1 is MGHDK, CDR2 SYGVNS. Trimming took off 0 bases at V and 5 bases at J, with 13 bases between the two ends. CDR3 sequence reads: CASSEYGGGWETQYF. CDR3 bases: TGTGCCAGCAGTGAATACGGAGGGGGATGGGAGACCCAGTACTTC.

By its share, this clone is large. The chain links TRBV6-8 to TRBJ2-2, with D maybe TRBD1 (5 bases). The length of the CDR3 is 17 residues. Per the germline V gene, CDR1 is MNHGY and CDR2 is SAAAGT. The germline V and J ends were trimmed by 2 bases and 0 bases, with 13 bases remaining between them. CDR3 residues: CASSYAAGHSNTGELFF. DNA of the CDR3: TGTGCCAGCAGTTACGCGGCTGGACATTCGAACACCGGGGAGCTGTTTTTT.

V is TRBV15 and J is TRBJ2-7, with 10 bases identical to TRBD1. J gave up 4 bases and V 1 base, and 4 bases lay outside the gene matches. The CDR3 is 15 amino acids. CDR1 and CDR2 from the germline V gene are LNHNV and YYDKDF (reference sequence). The CDR3 region is CATSRGMGQGYEQYF. The CDR3 nucleotides read TGTGCCACCAGCAGAGGAATGGGACAGGGGTACGAGCAGTACTTC.

The chain joins TRBV28 to TRBJ1-2; D call uncertain. This CDR3 has 15 amino acids. V lost 2 bases and J lost 2, with 12 bases in between. CDR1 is MDHEN, CDR2 SYDVKM, per germline. As DNA, the CDR3 is TGTGCCAGCAGTTTAGGAGGTAGCCGGAACTATGGCTACACCTTC. Residues: CASSLGGSRNYGYTF.

V is TRBV6-8 and J is TRBJ2-2; D gene uncertain. Germline V gene data show CDR1 as MNHGY and CDR2 as SAAAGT. V was cut by 2 bases and J by 7 bases, with 17 bases left in between. This CDR3 has 16 residues. Here the CDR3 reads CASSYPPPPLGGELFF. CDR3 nucleotides: TGTGCCAGCAGTTACCCACCCCCTCCCCTCGGCGGGGAGCTGTTTTTT.

The chain employs TRBV11-3 and TRBJ2-7, with a weak D call TRBD2 (6 bases). Between the trimmed V and J ends, which lost 5 bases and 0 bases, there was a span of 26 bases. The germline V gene encodes CDR1 SGHNT and CDR2 YENEEA. The length of the CDR3 is 19 residues. CDR3 nucleotide sequence: TGTGCCAGCAGCCACTCGTCCCGGGACTTTTTCCCCCGCTCCTACGAGCAGTACTTC. This encodes CASSHSSRDFFPRSYEQYF.

This clone turned up a few times. CDR3 nucleotide sequence: TGTGCCAGCAGCCCAGGGACTTTGGGGGGCGGGGAGACCCAGTACTTC. Its protein is CASSPGTLGGGETQYF. The chain employs TRBV11-3 and TRBJ2-5; D is perhaps TRBD1 or TRBD2 (6 bases each). The V gene lost 5 bases and the J gene lost 5 bases, with 21 bases spanning the gap. There are 16 residues in the CDR3. Germline assignment: CDR1 SGHNT and CDR2 YENEEA.

The V call is TRBV30, the J call TRBJ2-3; TRBD1 matches 10 bases. After removal of 2 bases from V and 2 bases from J, the junction contained 10 bases not matched to a gene. CDR1 and CDR2 (germline): GTSNPN, SVGIG (reference sequence). The CDR3 spans 17 residues. Here the CDR3 reads CAWSNPGQGRYTDTQYF. In nucleotides, the CDR3 is TGTGCCTGGAGTAATCCGGGACAGGGGCGTTACACAGATACGCAGTATTTT.

In this sample, this clone turned up many times. Partial CDR3 DNA: TGTGCCATCAGTGAGTCAGGTCTGGACAGGGGGCGACCCCAGCAT. This gives the protein CAISESGLDRGRPQH. The complete CDR3 reads CAISESGLDRGRPQHF. V is TRBV10-3 and J is TRBJ1-5, with 11 bases that match TRBD1. The read comes to an end 1 residue before the CDR3 does, leaving the germline J gene to fill in the end. The CDR3 covers 16 residues. Germline V gives CDR1 ENHRY, CDR2 SYGVKD. Losses at the gene ends were 0 bases for V and 10 bases for J; bases not matched to a gene: 8.

This clone appeared a few times. The V and J genes are TRBV28 and TRBJ1-2; D perhaps matches TRBD1 (6 bases). Between the trimmed V and J ends, which lost 6 bases and 8 bases, there was a span of 16 bases. CDR1 and CDR2 (germline): MDHEN, SYDVKM. This CDR3 has 13 amino acids. This CDR3 reads CASRVGGAQGYTF. CDR3 nucleotide sequence: TGTGCCAGCAGAGTAGGGGGGGCGCAGGGCTACACCTTC.

This chain links TRBV5-1 with TRBJ2-3; D is possibly TRBD1 (7 bases). With 0 bases removed from V and 0 bases from J, the gap between germline ends came to 11 bases. This CDR3 has 16 amino acids. Germline V gene lookup returns CDR1 SGHRS and CDR2 YFSETQ. CDR3 DNA: TGCGCCAGCAGCTTGGCCAGGGGGACTAGCACAGATACGCAGTATTTT. Its protein product is CASSLARGTSTDTQYF.